The TCR beta chain under discussion was sequenced for a study of cytomegalovirus exposure and HLA in healthy donors. This CDR3 spans 14 amino acids. CDR1 and CDR2 (germline): MNHEY, SVGAGI. V was trimmed by 2 bases and J by 8 bases, leaving 12 bases between them. Although they were nominally healthy when sampled, donors likely had unrecorded immune exposures. A multiplex PCR was run with 60 Vbeta primers and 13 Jbeta primers. The table came from immunoSEQ multiplex PCR; TCRdb's copy has only in-frame clones and leaves some out. This table has tens of thousands of clones, about 74% appearing once. This sequence was found in a woman in her forties or fifties in good health and CMV-seropositive. The sequencing sample was made of PBMCs. V is TRBV6-5 and J is TRBJ1-4; D remains ambiguous. The CDR3 region has the DNA TGTGCCAGCAGTTACGCGCGTCTCTCGGAAAAACTGTTTTTT. This translates into CASSYARLSEKLFF.